Following are 10 T cell receptor beta chains from one sample sequenced in a study of identical twins. TCRdb reprocessed the 5' RACE reads with MiXCR, giving one entry per CDR3 protein. The sample holds roughly 490,000 distinct CDR3 sequences, 13% to 15% seen once. This same sample was also taken into another study, of yellow fever vaccine responses in identical twins.

The sequenced sample was CD4+ T cells sorted from blood. The receptors here all came from a woman aged 18-30 years in good health.

This clonotype has just a few counts. The chain uses TRBV20-1 and TRBJ2-3; TRBD2 aligns across 7 bases. The CDR3 consists of 14 residues. Losses at the gene ends were 5 bases for V and 3 bases for J; bases not matched to a gene: 8. Germline V gives CDR1 DFQATT, CDR2 SNEGSKA (reference sequence). CDR3 bases: TGCAGTGCTCCCCTAGCGGCCTATACAGATACGCAGTATTTT. Protein product: CSAPLAAYTDTQYF.

This clonotype has more than one count but fewer than ten. The chain combines TRBV7-2 with TRBJ2-5; D is ambiguous. Trimming stripped 1 base from V and 0 bases from J, with 9 bases between. This CDR3 region has 15 residues. CDR1 is SGHTA, CDR2 FQGNSA, per germline. CDR3 in DNA: TGTGCCAGCAGCTTAGTCCCGGAAAACCAAGAGACCCAGTACTTC. Translating gives CASSLVPENQETQYF.

This clonotype was picked up a small number of times. This chain uses TRBV5-1 with TRBJ2-1; TRBD1 aligns across 9 bases. Looked up from germline, CDR1 is SGHRS and CDR2 is YFSETQ. This CDR3 comprises 13 residues. Losses at the gene ends were 7 bases for V and 8 bases for J; bases not matched to a gene: 7. Here the CDR3 reads CASGTGKYHEQFF. CDR3 in DNA: TGCGCCAGCGGGACAGGGAAGTATCATGAGCAGTTCTTC.

In its sample, this clonotype was seen many times. V gene TRBV3-1 combines with J gene TRBJ2-7; D might be TRBD1 (5 bases). Germline loops: CDR1 LGHDT, CDR2 YNNKEL (reference sequence). CDR3 length: 14 amino acids. Trimming took off 1 base at V and 2 bases at J, with 9 bases between the two ends. CDR3 amino acids: CASSQGGHPYEQYF. The DNA for the CDR3 is TGTGCCAGCAGCCAAGGCGGACACCCCTACGAGCAGTACTTC.

The genes are TRBV5-1 and TRBJ2-7, with D perhaps matching TRBD1 (5 bases). With 4 bases removed from V and 0 bases from J, the gap between germline ends came to 8 bases. The CDR3 loop spans 13 amino acids. Germline CDR1 SGHRS, CDR2 YFSETQ. The CDR3 loop is CASSQGISYEQYF. The CDR3 nucleotides are TGCGCCAGCAGCCAGGGAATCTCCTACGAGCAGTACTTC.

The V gene is TRBV20-1, the J gene TRBJ2-2; TRBD2 agrees at 9 bases. The CDR3 length is 15 residues. Per germline, CDR1 DFQATT and CDR2 SNEGSKA (reference sequence). The J segment lost 4 bases and the V segment lost 6 bases, leaving 9 bases of the junction unmatched. The CDR3 region has the DNA TGCAGTGCACAGATAGCGGGGGCCTTCACCGGGGAGCTGTTTTTT. Translation: CSAQIAGAFTGELFF.

This clonotype turned up a few times. The gene calls are TRBV5-1 and TRBJ2-5; 9 positions agree with TRBD1. The CDR3 extends over 16 amino acids. Per germline, CDR1 SGHRS and CDR2 YFSETQ. The V segment lost 3 bases and the J segment 2 bases; nucleotides outside the gene matches: 8. The chain's CDR3 is CASSSQGARGQETQYF. CDR3 DNA sequence: TGCGCCAGCAGCTCACAGGGGGCGAGAGGACAAGAGACCCAGTACTTC.

This clonotype has a handful of counts. This chain connects TRBV29-1 to TRBJ2-5, with TRBD1 as a possible D gene (5 bases). Trimming took 6 bases from V and 5 from J, leaving 13 bases between them. CDR1 SQVTM and CDR2 ANQGSEA come from the germline V gene. This CDR3 is built from 12 residues. The CDR3 sequence is CSVARGPETQYF. Here the CDR3 DNA reads TGCAGCGTAGCTAGGGGTCCGGAGACCCAGTACTTC.

V and J are TRBV11-2 and TRBJ2-6, with no clear D. There are 15 residues in the CDR3. Germline V gives CDR1 SGHAT, CDR2 FQNNGV. V was shortened by 2 bases and J by 1 base, with 6 bases between the two germline ends. The CDR3 coding sequence is TGTGCCAGCAGCTTATTGATTTCTGGGGCCAACGTCCTGACTTTC. It translates to CASSLLISGANVLTF.

This clonotype has at least ten counts. The chain joins TRBV2 to TRBJ1-5; D is uncertain. CDR3 length: 14 residues. From germline, CDR1 is SNHLY and CDR2 FYNNEI. V gave up 1 base and J gave up 4 bases, with 8 bases separating them. DNA for the CDR3: TGTGCCAGCAGTGAAGGGCAGGCTAATCAGCCCCAGCATTTT. Protein sequence: CASSEGQANQPQHF.